The sample holds one count of the clone carrying this TCR beta chain. Its antigen is currently unknown. Produced via immunoSEQ multiplex PCR; TCRdb's table is partial and in-frame only. The data contain about 65,000 clones, roughly 79% of them singletons. Looked up from germline, CDR1 is LGHNA and CDR2 is YSLEER. V gave up 0 bases and J gave up 2 bases; unmatched junction bases: 1. CDR3 length: 16 residues. The data are from a study of a mutant IDH1 vaccine in newly diagnosed glioma. Time point specified: week 35, safety follow-up. Mutant IDH1 20-mer peptide, at 300 ug, made up each vaccine dose, with topical imiquimod.

The V and J genes are TRBV4-3 and TRBJ2-5; 12 nucleotides line up with TRBD2. The sequence came from a man aged 40-49 years with glioma. Material: PBMCs, obtained from a glioma patient whose treatment included an IDH1 peptide vaccine. The CDR3, as DNA: TGCGCCAGCAGCCAAGAGGGACTAGCGGGTCAAGAGACCCAGTACTTC. This encodes CASSQEGLAGQETQYF.